Detailed here is one TCR beta chain. Its antigen target is currently unknown. No base quality information exists; no much larger clone differs at one position. The sample belongs to a study of blood T cell repertoires in COVID-19 (dated by TCRdb to 2018 to 2021). Regarding the research as a whole: The collaborator samples originated in the United States, Italy and Spain and spanned the acute and convalescent phases of COVID-19. The material from the prospective study consisted of cDNA or gDNA derived from T cells, B-cell-depleted T cells, or PBMCs. Subjects who had been exposed to COVID-19, were actively infected with it, or had recovered from it provided the deeply sampled blood TCRbeta repertoires that made up the dataset. The repertoires were released in a freely available public database intended as a resource for research on the immune response to SARS-CoV-2. Samples were obtained from the ongoing ImmuneRACE study (first 160 participants) and from 1,254 subjects provided by 6 global collaborators. Nearly every sample came with metadata listing a de-identified subject ID, COVID-19 status, age in years and sex. Where available, HLA class I and class II types were obtained from metadata supplied by the sample provider rather than from assay-based typing. Here is what the overall study found, with its caveats: How much clinical and demographic metadata was included differed by source and by participant, and the metadata was provided uncurated.

The immunoSEQ Assay, a bias-controlled multiplex PCR, was used to amplify TCRbeta CDR3 regions from genomic DNA. The paper's data handling went like this. The number of nucleated cells in each sample was estimated by amplification of reference gene primers within the assay. To quantify the absolute abundance of each unique TCRbeta CDR3 rearrangement, sequence reads were collapsed and filtered. For each sample, productive Simpson clonality was calculated as the square root of Simpson's diversity index over productive rearrangements. In TCRdb, the immuneACCESS table is reduced to in-frame sequences with V and J assigned. These tables do not hold every clone; where another copy was compared, an unresolved V gene accounts for under half, and the others remain unexplained. V and J calls and clone size are as listed in that table; D and trimming were resolved from the DNA. The sample yields 300,000 to 450,000 clones; approximately 81% were counted once. The top ten clones comprise 3.5% to 4% of the sample.

Whole blood was collected in K2EDTA tubes by collaborating institutions according to the institutions' own protocols. For TCRbeta analysis, collaborator samples were shipped as frozen whole blood, as isolated PBMCs, or as DNA extracted from either sample type. At the junction V is shortened by 2 bases and J by 7 bases, with 13 bases in between. Inclusive of the bounding cysteine and phenylalanine, the CDR3 is 15 residues long. Kept here is only the CDR3 DNA, which spans 45 bases and is read in frame from base 1. As encoded in the germline V gene (reference sequence), CDR1 is SGHNT while CDR2 is YYREEE.

The V and J segments used are TRBV5-4 and TRBJ1-6; the D segment cannot be called with confidence. Sequenced sample: peripheral blood. The sequence was collected from a woman between 18 and 30 years old with acute or convalescent COVID-19. The CDR3: CASSFGISKNSPLHF. The sequenced DNA: TGTGCCAGCAGCTTTGGCATTTCGAAAAATTCACCCCTCCACTTT.